This TCR beta chain emerged from a study of blood T cell repertoires in COVID-19. Study information: Samples representing acute and convalescent COVID-19 were sourced from the United States, Italy and Spain. The cDNA or gDNA used as material had been derived from T cells, B-cell-depleted T cells, or PBMCs.

Trimming shortened V by 6 bases and J by 8 bases, and 13 bases separated the two germline ends. This CDR3 has 12 residues. This clone was counted only a few times. In the authors' workflow: Amplifying reference gene primers gave estimates of nucleated cell counts. The table came from immunoSEQ multiplex PCR; TCRdb's copy has only in-frame clones and leaves some out. That table is the source of V, J and clone size, and D and trimming were worked out from the DNA. The sample holds around 150,000 clones, about four fifths seen once. Sequencing used peripheral blood. The rearrangement uses TRBV12-3 or TRBV12-4 and TRBJ1-2, with no clear D. The TCR sequence derives from a woman older than 75 in a cohort sampled during active or convalescent COVID-19. The CDR3: CASRSPFEGYTF. In nucleotides, the CDR3 is TGTGCCAGCAGAAGCCCGTTTGAGGGCTACACCTTC.